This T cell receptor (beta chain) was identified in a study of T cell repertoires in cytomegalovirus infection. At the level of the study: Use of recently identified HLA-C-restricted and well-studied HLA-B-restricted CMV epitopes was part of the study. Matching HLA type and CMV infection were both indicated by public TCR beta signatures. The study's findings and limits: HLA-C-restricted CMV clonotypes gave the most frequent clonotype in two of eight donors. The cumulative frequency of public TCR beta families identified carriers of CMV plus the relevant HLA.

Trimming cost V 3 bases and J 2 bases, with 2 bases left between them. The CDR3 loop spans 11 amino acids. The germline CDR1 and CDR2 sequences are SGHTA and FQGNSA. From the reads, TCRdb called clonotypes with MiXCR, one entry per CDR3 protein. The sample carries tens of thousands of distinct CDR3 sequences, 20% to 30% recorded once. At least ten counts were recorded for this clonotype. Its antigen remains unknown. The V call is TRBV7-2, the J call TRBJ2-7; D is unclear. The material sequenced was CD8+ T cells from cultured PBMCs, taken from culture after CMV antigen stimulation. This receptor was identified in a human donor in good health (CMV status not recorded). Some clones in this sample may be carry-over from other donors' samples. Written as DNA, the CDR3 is TGTGCCAGCAGCTTCACCTACGAGCAGTACTTC. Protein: CASSFTYEQYF.